Listed below are T cell receptor beta chains from one sample, sequenced in a study of blood T cells in healthy people across ages. TCRdb re-called the 5' RACE reads through MiXCR, storing one row per CDR3 protein. Of 1.5 million to 2 million distinct CDR3 sequences detected, about 50% appear once; the ten largest clones hold over 2%. The sample consisted of blood. Receptor source: a middle-aged woman in good health. CDR3s include the opening cysteine and the closing phenylalanine or tryptophan. Each record gives: clone size, V gene, D gene, J gene, CDR3 protein, CDR3 DNA. D genes are given only for firm matches. Rows give clone size only sometimes, using once, few, many, or a class for an expanded clone.

>few|TRBV13|-|TRBJ1-5
CASTLGVAKQPQHF
TGTGCCAGCACCCTAGGGGTTGCCAAGCAGCCCCAGCATTTT
>-|TRBV20-1|-|TRBJ2-1
CSASHRLDENEQFF
TGCAGTGCTAGTCACAGGTTGGATGAAAATGAGCAGTTCTTC
>-|TRBV11-2|-|TRBJ2-6
CASTTLGRTGANVLTF
TGTGCCAGCACCACCTTAGGCAGGACTGGGGCCAACGTCCTGACTTTC
>-|TRBV9|TRBD2|TRBJ2-3
CASSGSRGGNPSTDTQYF
TGTGCCAGCAGCGGTAGCCGGGGGGGCAACCCTAGCACAGATACGCAGTATTTT
>-|TRBV27|-|TRBJ1-6
CASSLRGGGISPLHF
TGTGCCAGCAGTTTACGGGGTGGAGGGATCTCACCCCTCCACTTT
>-|TRBV4-2|TRBD2|TRBJ2-1
CASSQDKRGIYNEQFF
TGTGCCAGCAGCCAAGATAAGCGGGGGATTTACAATGAGCAGTTCTTC
>few|TRBV7-2|-|TRBJ1-4
CASSTGSSTNEKLFF
TGTGCCAGCAGCACAGGGAGTAGCACTAATGAAAAACTGTTTTTT
>few|TRBV18|TRBD1|TRBJ2-5
CASSPSLILDRGGRETQYF
TGTGCCAGCTCACCAAGTTTAATCCTAGACAGGGGAGGTCGAGAGACCCAGTACTTC
>few|TRBV3-1|TRBD1|TRBJ2-7
CASSQNRGNEQYF
TGTGCCAGCAGCCAGAACAGGGGCAATGAGCAGTACTTC
>few|TRBV5-1|TRBD2|TRBJ2-3
CASSLPSGVVDTQYF
TGCGCCAGCAGCTTACCCAGCGGGGTGGTAGATACGCAGTATTTT
>-|TRBV20-1|-|TRBJ2-1
CSARDMDTNYYNEQFF
TGCAGTGCTAGAGATATGGACACCAACTACTACAATGAGCAGTTCTTC
>few|TRBV9|TRBD2|TRBJ2-7
CASSDGGDQYF
TGTGCCAGCAGTGATGGGGGGGACCAGTACTTC
>-|TRBV9|-|TRBJ2-1
CASSALAGLPEQFF
TGTGCCAGCAGTGCCTTGGCTGGACTACCAGAGCAGTTCTTC
>few|TRBV10-3|-|TRBJ2-3
CAISESTWDTQYF
TGTGCCATCAGTGAAAGTACGTGGGATACGCAGTATTTT
>-|TRBV4-1|TRBD2|TRBJ2-1
CASNFRGGRDNEQFF
TGCGCCAGCAACTTCCGCGGGGGGCGGGACAATGAGCAGTTCTTC
>-|TRBV5-1|TRBD1|TRBJ2-1
CASSLNQGAKWNEQFF
TGCGCCAGCAGCTTGAACCAGGGGGCGAAATGGAATGAGCAGTTCTTC
>-|TRBV4-3|-|TRBJ1-2
CASSQDPRPYGYTF
TGCGCCAGCAGCCAAGACCCGAGACCATATGGCTACACCTTC
>few|TRBV5-1|-|TRBJ2-5
CASSLGSRENQETQYF
TGCGCCAGCAGCTTGGGATCTAGGGAAAACCAAGAGACCCAGTACTTC
>few|TRBV7-2|-|TRBJ2-3
CASSLALVGSTDTQYF
TGTGCCAGCAGCTTAGCTCTAGTAGGGTCCACAGATACGCAGTATTTT
>-|TRBV6-1|TRBD1|TRBJ2-5
CAIIQTGNQETQYF
TGTGCCATCATTCAGACAGGGAATCAAGAGACCCAGTACTTC
>few|TRBV2|-|TRBJ2-7
CASSLKTEQYF
TGTGCCAGCAGTCTTAAGACCGAGCAGTACTTC
>-|TRBV7-2|-|TRBJ1-2
CASSLVQGNYGYTF
TGTGCCAGCAGCTTAGTCCAGGGAAACTATGGCTACACCTTC
>-|TRBV9|TRBD2|TRBJ2-3
CASSVAGGPDTQYF
TGTGCCAGCAGCGTAGCGGGGGGGCCAGATACGCAGTATTTT
>-|TRBV4-1|-|TRBJ2-5
CASSQLETLQETQYF
TGCGCCAGCAGCCAGCTAGAAACTCTCCAAGAGACCCAGTACTTC
>-|TRBV12-3/TRBV12-4|TRBD1|TRBJ2-7
CASSKDPQGAYEQYF
TGTGCCAGCAGTAAAGATCCACAGGGGGCCTACGAGCAGTACTTC
>-|TRBV28|-|TRBJ2-1
CASSPHQGAKFF
TGTGCCAGCAGTCCCCACCAAGGGGCGAAGTTCTTC
>-|TRBV27|-|TRBJ2-3
CASIYDPGGTDTQYF
TGTGCCAGCATCTACGACCCGGGGGGCACAGATACGCAGTATTTT
>few|TRBV5-1|TRBD2|TRBJ2-1
CASSPRSGGYAEQFF
TGCGCCAGCAGCCCTAGGAGCGGGGGCTACGCTGAGCAGTTCTTC
>few|TRBV20-1|TRBD2|TRBJ2-1
CSAIGFGGISYNEQFF
TGCAGTGCTATCGGGTTCGGGGGGATCTCCTACAATGAGCAGTTCTTC
>-|TRBV2|-|TRBJ2-6
CASIHKPGANVLTF
TGTGCCAGCATTCACAAGCCTGGGGCCAACGTCCTGACTTTC
>-|TRBV15|-|TRBJ1-4
CATSRSGDDNEKLFF
TGTGCCACCAGCCGCTCAGGGGACGATAATGAAAAACTGTTTTTT
>few|TRBV7-2|-|TRBJ2-5
CASSLELRAQETQYF
TGTGCCAGCAGCTTAGAGCTTAGGGCCCAAGAGACCCAGTACTTC
>-|TRBV7-8|-|TRBJ2-7
CASSLGQESNYEQYF
TGTGCCAGCAGCTTAGGACAGGAATCTAACTACGAGCAGTACTTC
>many|TRBV7-2|-|TRBJ2-7
CASSFRVSGRPSYEQYF
TGTGCCAGCAGCTTTAGGGTGAGCGGGCGGCCCTCCTACGAGCAGTACTTC
>-|TRBV20-1|-|TRBJ1-1
CSPSDTEAFF
TGCAGCCCCTCCGACACTGAAGCTTTCTTT
>-|TRBV12-3/TRBV12-4|TRBD2|TRBJ2-3
CASSWRQRGSFSTDTQYF
TGTGCCAGCAGTTGGAGGCAGCGGGGGAGCTTTAGCACAGATACGCAGTATTTT
>-|TRBV9|-|TRBJ2-5
CVSSVGMGNSQETQYF
TGTGTCAGCAGCGTAGGAATGGGGAATTCACAAGAGACCCAGTACTTC
>-|TRBV7-2|TRBD1|TRBJ1-6
CASSLVTGVHSPLHF
TGTGCCAGCAGCTTAGTGACAGGGGTACATTCACCCCTCCACTTT
>-|TRBV6-5|TRBD2|TRBJ2-7
CARLLAGGYEQYF
TGTGCCAGACTGTTAGCGGGGGGCTACGAGCAGTACTTC
>-|TRBV6-5|-|TRBJ2-7
CASSYSASCEQYF
TGTGCCAGCAGTTACTCTGCATCCTGCGAGCAGTACTTC
>few|TRBV20-1|TRBD2|TRBJ2-7
CSAGRGRSYEQYF
TGCAGTGCAGGGCGCGGGAGGAGCTACGAGCAGTACTTC
>many|TRBV20-1|-|TRBJ2-4
CSARVEGTKNIQYF
TGCAGTGCTAGAGTCGAGGGAACCAAAAACATTCAGTACTTC
>few|TRBV6-2/TRBV6-3|-|TRBJ2-1
CASTTDRQAIYNEQFF
TGTGCCAGCACCACAGACCGGCAGGCCATCTACAATGAGCAGTTCTTC
>-|TRBV7-9|-|TRBJ2-1
CASSQANHRDEQFF
TGTGCCAGCAGTCAAGCAAACCACAGGGACGAGCAGTTCTTC
>few|TRBV6-2/TRBV6-3|TRBD1|TRBJ2-7
CASSYPGQVYEQYF
TGTGCCAGCAGTTACCCGGGACAGGTCTACGAGCAGTACTTC
>few|TRBV24-1|-|TRBJ2-3
CATSDNRARTDTQYF
TGTGCCACCAGTGATAATCGAGCGCGCACAGATACGCAGTATTTT
>-|TRBV28|-|TRBJ1-2
CASIPRGDYGYTF
TGTGCCAGCATCCCCAGGGGTGACTATGGCTACACCTTC
>-|TRBV20-1|-|TRBJ2-3
CSANPGSLTDTQYF
TGCAGTGCTAACCCCGGGAGTCTCACAGATACGCAGTATTTT
>few|TRBV20-1|TRBD2|TRBJ2-7
CSASRGVDEQYF
TGCAGTGCTAGTCGGGGGGTTGACGAGCAGTACTTC
>-|TRBV12-3/TRBV12-4|TRBD2|TRBJ2-1
CASSLAKGLAGGNEQFF
TGTGCCAGCAGTTTAGCGAAGGGACTAGCGGGGGGGAATGAGCAGTTCTTC
>-|TRBV4-1|-|TRBJ1-6
CASSHLESPLHF
TGCGCCAGCAGCCACCTTGAGTCACCCCTCCACTTT
>-|TRBV19|-|TRBJ2-5
CASSRARETQYF
TGTGCCAGTAGTCGTGCTCGGGAGACCCAGTACTTC
>-|TRBV12-3/TRBV12-4|TRBD2|TRBJ2-5
CASSLSSGGGMYQETRYF
TGTGCCAGCAGTTTGTCTAGCGGGGGCGGGATGTACCAAGAGACCCGGTACTTC
>-|TRBV28|-|TRBJ2-7
CASSFDSAFGYEQYF
TGTGCCAGCAGTTTTGACAGTGCTTTTGGTTACGAGCAGTACTTC